These 31 T cell receptor beta chains were sequenced from one sample in a study of T cell repertoires in cytomegalovirus infection. Their specific antigens are unknown. One entry per CDR3 protein results from TCRdb running MiXCR on the reads. The table records 600,000 to 700,000 distinct CDR3 sequences, roughly 30% of them present only once. Sample: cultured PBMCs, taken from culture after CMV antigen stimulation. These receptors originate from a human donor in good health (CMV status not recorded). Some clones in this sample may be carry-over from other donors' samples.

The CDR3 protein is CASSPIIYEQYF. The CDR3 DNA sequence: TGTGCCAGCAGCCCCATAATCTACGAGCAGTACTTC. The chain links TRBV12-3 or TRBV12-4 to TRBJ2-7; D remains ambiguous. V was clipped by 6 bases and J by 3 bases, with 9 bases between them. The CDR3 runs 12 residues.

The chain uses TRBV10-3 and TRBJ2-7; 7 bases are a match to TRBD1. This CDR3 comprises 16 residues. J gave up 1 base and V 8 bases, and 14 bases lay outside the gene matches. Per the germline V gene, CDR1 is ENHRY and CDR2 is SYGVKD. DNA of the CDR3: TGTGCCATCGGTAGTTCCACAGGGGATCGGTCCTACGAGCAGTACTTC. It is translated as CAIGSSTGDRSYEQYF.

This clonotype was counted between two and nine times. This rearrangement joins TRBV19 to TRBJ1-2, with TRBD1 identical over 10 bases. This CDR3 contains 14 residues. The germline CDR1 and CDR2 sequences are LNHDA and SQIVND (reference sequence). V lost 7 bases and J lost 5; bases outside the gene matches: 7. The CDR3 is CASTAPGQGYGYTF. The DNA for the CDR3 is TGTGCCAGTACCGCGCCGGGACAGGGGTATGGCTACACCTTC.

The chain is built from TRBV5-6 and TRBJ1-6; TRBD1 matches 8 bases. CDR1 and CDR2 (germline): SGHDT, YYEEEE. The V gene end was trimmed by 4 bases and the J gene end by 7 bases; junction bases not matched to a gene: 7. The CDR3 sequence is 15 residues long. The CDR3 sequence is CASSQRTGWNSPLHF. The CDR3 DNA is TGTGCCAGCAGCCAAAGGACAGGGTGGAATTCACCCCTCCACTTT.

Ten or more counts support this clonotype. The rearrangement joins TRBV7-2 to TRBJ2-2, with D unresolved. V gave up 4 bases and J gave up 0 bases, with 12 bases separating them. The CDR3 spans 16 residues. CDR1 is SGHTA, CDR2 FQGNSA, per germline. CDR3 sequence (DNA): TGTGCCAGCAGCTCCGTACGACTGCCGAACACCGGGGAGCTGTTTTTT. Amino acid sequence: CASSSVRLPNTGELFF.

This chain joins TRBV5-5 and TRBJ2-3, with 7 bases matching TRBD1. The CDR3 totals 16 residues. The germline gives CDR1 SGHKS, CDR2 YYEKEE (reference sequence). V dropped 0 bases and J dropped 2; count of bases not matched to a gene: 6. This chain's CDR3 is CASSLAGQTYTDTQYF. The CDR3 bases are TGTGCCAGCAGCTTGGCGGGACAGACCTACACAGATACGCAGTATTTT. The whole variable domain, filled in from reference TRBV5-5 and TRBJ2-3, reads DAGVTQSPTHLIKTRGQQVTLRCSPISGHKSVSWYQQVLGQGPQFIFQYYEKEERGRGNFPDRFSARQFPNYSSELNVNALLLGDSALYLCASSLAGQTYTDTQYFGPGTRLTVL.

The chain has TRBV6-2 or TRBV6-3 and TRBJ2-1; TRBD2 might be the D (6 bases). Trimming removed 7 bases at V and 15 bases at J, with 22 bases between. Germline assignment: CDR1 MNHEY and CDR2 SVGEGT. The CDR3 is 13 residues long. For the CDR3, the DNA is TGTGCCAGCACCTTTGAAGGCGGGATTAGCAGGTTCTTC. Translated, it gives CASTFEGGISRFF.

The rearrangement joins TRBV10-3 to TRBJ2-3, with 7 bases lining up with TRBD2. The CDR3 has 15 residues. The germline CDR1 and CDR2 sequences are ENHRY and SYGVKD. Losses at the gene ends were 6 bases for V and 2 bases for J; bases not matched to a gene: 8. Here the CDR3 reads CAISRASGFTDTQYF. The CDR3 DNA follows: TGTGCCATCAGCAGGGCTAGCGGTTTCACAGATACGCAGTATTTT.

This chain links TRBV12-3 or TRBV12-4 with TRBJ1-1; 9 nucleotides agree with TRBD1. The V gene end was trimmed by 1 base and the J gene end by 4 bases; junction bases not matched to a gene: 4. The length of the CDR3 is 15 residues. Here the CDR3 reads CASSLVVQGATEAFF. Written as DNA, the CDR3 is TGTGCCAGCAGTTTAGTAGTACAGGGGGCCACTGAAGCTTTCTTT.

The chain employs TRBV6-5 and TRBJ2-3; 7 bases match TRBD1. The length of the CDR3 is 17 residues. V shed 2 bases, J shed 1 base, and the junction held 9 bases outside the gene matches. CDR1 is MNHEY and CDR2 is SVGAGI in the germline V gene. In DNA, the CDR3 is TGTGCCAGCAGTTACGGGGCGAGACAGGGAGGCACAGATACGCAGTATTTT. The encoded protein is CASSYGARQGGTDTQYF.

The chain links TRBV6-2 or TRBV6-3 to TRBJ2-5; no firm D call. This CDR3 region has 18 residues. CDR1 MNHEY and CDR2 SVGEGT come from the germline V gene. V lost 0 bases and J lost 0, with 17 bases in between. The CDR3 DNA reads as TGTGCCAGCAGTTACTCGAGGTTAGGCGCGGAGCACCAAGAGACCCAGTACTTC. Protein sequence: CASSYSRLGAEHQETQYF.

As to this clonotype: Given a much more abundant clone one base away, this may be a read error. The J gene is TRBJ1-1, the V gene TRBV2, with a possible D match to TRBD1 (5 bases). Germline-derived CDR1 and CDR2 are SNHLY and FYNNEI. CDR3 length equals 14 residues. Trimming removed 4 bases at V and 0 bases at J, with 9 bases between. The CDR3 DNA reads TGTGCCAGCAGTGCCCAACAGGTGAACACTGAAGCTTTCTTT. Protein sequence: CASSAQQVNTEAFF.

This clonotype was seen a few times. V usage is TRBV4-3 and J usage is TRBJ1-2; D remains unclear. Germline V gene sequence: CDR1 LGHNA, CDR2 YSLEER. This CDR3 has 14 residues. Between the trimmed V and J ends, which lost 3 bases and 1 base, there was a span of 9 bases. CDR3 protein: CASSQGSLNYGYTF. In DNA, the CDR3 is TGCGCCAGCAGCCAGGGGTCCCTTAACTATGGCTACACCTTC.

This clonotype was seen a handful of times. The genes are TRBV12-3 or TRBV12-4 and TRBJ1-3, with D hard to call. The CDR3 runs 15 residues. Trimming pared 2 bases from V and 0 bases from J, leaving 8 bases between. CDR3 nucleotide sequence: TGTGCCAGCAGTTTATTGGCAGCCTCTGGAAACACCATATATTTT. Translated: CASSLLAASGNTIYF.

The chain combines TRBV12-5 with TRBJ1-1; TRBD1 matches 7 bases. With V trimmed by 4 bases and J by 4 bases, 9 bases remained unmatched. Germline values: CDR1 LGHNT, CDR2 FRNRAP. The CDR3 spans 15 residues. CDR3 region: CASGSPSTGSTEAFF. CDR3 nucleotide sequence: TGTGCTAGTGGTTCACCCTCGACAGGGAGCACTGAAGCTTTCTTT.

CDR3 DNA sequence: TGTGCCAGCAGCGCGCAGGGGACGCTAGCCAAAAACATTCAGTACTTC. Translation: CASSAQGTLAKNIQYF. The J gene is TRBJ2-4, the V gene TRBV7-4, with a possible D match to TRBD1 (6 bases). V lost 5 bases and J 0 bases, leaving 14 bases between the germline ends. The CDR3 consists of 16 residues. CDR1 is SGHVT and CDR2 is SQSDAQ in the germline V gene.

Only a few counts were recorded for this clonotype. This rearrangement joins TRBV12-3 or TRBV12-4 to TRBJ1-1, with a possible D match to TRBD1 (5 bases). V shed 5 bases and J shed 3 bases, with 16 bases lying between them. This CDR3 contains 15 residues. CDR3 nucleotides: TGTGCCAGCAGTACCTTTGACGGGACGTACACTGAAGCTTTCTTT. It yields the protein CASSTFDGTYTEAFF.

This clonotype came up a few times. The CDR3 loop is CASSESTEAFF. In DNA form, the CDR3 reads TGTGCCAGCAGTGAAAGCACTGAAGCTTTCTTT. The chain combines TRBV2 with TRBJ1-1, with unresolved D. The CDR3 loop spans 11 amino acids. Germline values: CDR1 SNHLY, CDR2 FYNNEI. The V end was cut by 2 bases, the J end by 4 bases, with 2 bases between.

V and J are TRBV20-1 and TRBJ2-7; 8 positions match TRBD1. Germline CDR1 DFQATT, CDR2 SNEGSKA (reference sequence). The CDR3 spans 13 residues. V gave up 6 bases and J gave up 3 bases; unmatched junction bases: 7. CDR3 region: CSATGQENYEQYF. As DNA, the CDR3 is TGCAGTGCAACGGGACAGGAAAACTACGAGCAGTACTTC.

The chain links TRBV2 to TRBJ1-2, with TRBD1 matching 11 bases. Trimming removed 10 bases from V and 8 bases from J; junction bases left unmatched: 12. The CDR3 runs 14 residues. Looked up from germline, CDR1 is SNHLY and CDR2 is FYNNEI. CDR3 DNA sequence: TGTGCCACCCACCGGGACAGGGGGATGGAGGGCTACACCTTC. The encoded protein is CATHRDRGMEGYTF.

Only a few counts were recorded for this clonotype. CDR3 DNA: TGTGCCAGCAGCCAGAGGCTTAATGGGGGCGTTTTCTCGTTAGGCTCCTACGAGCAGTACTTC. Translating it yields CASSQRLNGGVFSLGSYEQYF. This chain joins TRBV7-6 and TRBJ2-7; maybe TRBD1 (6 bases). Germline CDR1 is SGHVS and CDR2 is FNYEAQ. The CDR3 spans 21 residues. The V end lost 5 bases, the J end lost 0 bases, and 32 bases lay between the germline ends.

In regard to this clonotype: Germline is not matched at one junction end, which may reflect a read error. The V and J genes are TRBV7-2 and TRBJ2-7; the D is unclear. Germline CDR1 reads SGHTA; CDR2 reads FQGNSA. This CDR3 contains 11 residues. CDR3 region: CASTLTPTHFF. CDR3 coding DNA: TGTGCCAGCACCCTGACACCCACCCACTTCTTC. The entire variable domain, with the rest obtained from reference TRBV7-2 and TRBJ2-7, is as follows: GAGVSQSPSNKVTEKGKDVELRCDPISGHTALYWYRQSLGQGLEFLIYFQGNSAPDKSGLPSDRFSAERTGGSVSTLTIQRTQQEDSAVYLCASTLTPTHFFGPGTRLTVT.

This clonotype was seen more than once but under ten times. The rearrangement joins TRBV7-2 to TRBJ1-5, with 8 bases identical to TRBD1. In germline, CDR1 is SGHTA, CDR2 FQGNSA. The CDR3 spans 15 residues. With V trimmed by 5 bases and J by 3 bases, 6 bases remained unmatched. CDR3 sequence (DNA): TGTGCCAGCAGCCTAAGGACAGGGTACAATCAGCCCCAGCATTTT. This codes for CASSLRTGYNQPQHF.

This clonotype was counted a few times. The chain is built from TRBV15 and TRBJ2-7; no firm D call. The CDR3 spans 12 residues. With 8 bases removed from V and 1 base from J, the gap between germline ends came to 9 bases. CDR1 and CDR2 (germline): LNHNV, YYDKDF (reference sequence). The CDR3 region is CATQGNSYEQYF. CDR3 in DNA: TGTGCCACCCAAGGGAATTCCTACGAGCAGTACTTC.

Many counts were recorded for this clonotype. The chain joins TRBV7-9 to TRBJ2-3; 10 positions match TRBD1. Trimming at V came to 5 bases and at J to 4 bases, leaving 12 bases not matched to a gene. In germline, CDR1 is SEHNR, CDR2 FQNEAQ (reference sequence). There are 17 residues in the CDR3. CDR3 sequence (DNA): TGTGCCAGCAGCCTCCTTGACCGGGACAGGGGTGCAGATACGCAGTATTTT. Translated, it gives CASSLLDRDRGADTQYF. The complete variable domain, with remaining parts taken from reference TRBV7-9 and TRBJ2-3, reads DTGVSQNPRHKITKRGQNVTFRCDPISEHNRLYWYRQTLGQGPEFLTYFQNEAQLEKSRLLSDRFSAERPKGSFSTLEIQRTEQGDSAMYLCASSLLDRDRGADTQYFGPGTRLTVL.

Ten or more counts support this clonotype. The chain is built from TRBV7-8 and TRBJ1-4, with D hard to call. CDR1 is SGHVS, CDR2 FQNEAQ, per germline. V was trimmed by 4 bases and J by 5 bases, leaving 11 bases between them. The CDR3 extends over 14 amino acids. CDR3 coding DNA: TGTGCCAGCAGCTATGTCGGATACAATGAAAAACTGTTTTTT. Residues: CASSYVGYNEKLFF.

This sequence joins TRBV19 and TRBJ2-1, with D possibly TRBD1 on 6 matching bases. V was shortened by 3 bases and J by 7 bases, with 16 bases between the two germline ends. Per the germline V gene, CDR1 is LNHDA and CDR2 is SQIVND (reference sequence). The CDR3 covers 15 residues. The CDR3, as DNA: TGTGCCAGTAGTATGACGTCAGGGGTTTGGAATGAGCAGTTCTTC. This translates into CASSMTSGVWNEQFF.

This chain joins TRBV5-4 and TRBJ2-2, with D tentatively TRBD2 (5 bases). V shed 3 bases and J shed 4 bases, with 13 bases lying between them. The CDR3 has 15 amino acids. Germline assignment: CDR1 SGHNT and CDR2 YYREEE (reference sequence). The CDR3 here is CASSSGAVPTGELFF. The CDR3 DNA follows: TGTGCCAGCAGCTCAGGAGCGGTACCCACCGGGGAGCTGTTTTTT. Drawing the rest from reference TRBV5-4 and TRBJ2-2, the complete variable domain is ETGVTQSPTHLIKTRGQQVTLRCSSQSGHNTVSWYQQALGQGPQFIFQYYREEENGRGNFPPRFSGLQFPNYSSELNVNALELDDSALYLCASSSGAVPTGELFFGEGSRLTVL.

This CDR3 reads CASSQRMVRGYEQYF. CDR3 in DNA: TGTGCCAGCAGCCAACGAATGGTTAGGGGCTACGAGCAGTACTTC. The chain joins TRBV14 to TRBJ2-7; D is possibly TRBD1 (5 bases). Trimming cost V 2 bases and J 3 bases, with 14 bases left between them. The CDR3 sequence is 15 residues long. The germline V gene has CDR1 SGHDN and CDR2 FVKESK.

V usage is TRBV7-3 and J usage is TRBJ2-7; possibly TRBD2 for D (5 bases). The CDR3 is 14 amino acids. Germline V gives CDR1 SGHTA, CDR2 FQGTGA. Trimming left V 5 bases short and J 6 bases short, with 17 bases between. The CDR3 nucleotides are TGTGCCAGCAGCAGCGGACCAGTTTGGGCCGAGCAGTACTTC. As protein: CASSSGPVWAEQYF.

This clonotype was found a few times. V usage is TRBV5-6 and J usage is TRBJ1-1; TRBD1 matches 7 bases. This CDR3 spans 14 amino acids. The germline V gene has CDR1 SGHDT and CDR2 YYEEEE. Trimming took 4 bases from V and 5 from J; bases not matched to a gene: 8. The CDR3 DNA reads as TGTGCCAGCAGCCGTTGGGACAGTACGACTGAAGCTTTCTTT. It encodes CASSRWDSTTEAFF.